A selection of T cell receptor beta chains follows, all from one sample in a study of T cells after yellow fever vaccination. From the 5' RACE reads, TCRdb called clonotypes with MiXCR, one entry per CDR3 protein. The sample shows around 330,000 distinct CDR3 sequences, approximately 3.9% of them seen only once. The sample was PBMCs, taken on the day of the yellow fever booster vaccination. Every receptor here comes from a young man who received the YFV17D yellow fever vaccine. CDR3s include the opening cysteine and the closing phenylalanine or tryptophan. D genes are given only for firm matches. Rows give clone size only sometimes, using once, few, many, or a class for an expanded clone.

>NA|NA|TRBV4-1|TRBJ2-3
TGCGCCAGCAGCCAAGCTTCGGGGGCACGCACAGATACGCAGTATTTT
CASSQASGARTDTQYF
>few|NA|TRBV7-6|TRBJ2-1
TGTGCCAGCAGCGGTCTGGGGTCGAATGAGCAGTTCTTC
CASSGLGSNEQFF
>many|NA|TRBV6-2/TRBV6-3|TRBJ2-7
TGTGCCAGCAGTCTACAGGGGACTGCCTACGAGCAGTACTTC
CASSLQGTAYEQYF
>NA|NA|TRBV6-5|TRBJ2-1
TGTGCCAGCAGTTTTTCGAGAAATGAGCAGTTCTTC
CASSFSRNEQFF
>few|NA|TRBV20-1|TRBJ2-1
TGCAGCCCCAGAGGAGGGTCGGATGAGCAGTTCTTC
CSPRGGSDEQFF
>many|NA|TRBV20-1|TRBJ1-1
TGCAGTGCCCGCCCGACAGGCTGGGACACTGAAGCTTTCTTT
CSARPTGWDTEAFF
>few|NA|TRBV11-2|TRBJ2-5
TGTGCCAGCAGCGGAGCTACGGTGGGGGAGACCCAGTACTTC
CASSGATVGETQYF
>many|NA|TRBV6-5|TRBJ2-3
TGTGCCAGCAGCCGACCGAGGGGGGATACGCAGTATTTT
CASSRPRGDTQYF
>many|NA|TRBV10-3|TRBJ2-1
TGTGCCATCAGCCCCGGGACCCACAACTACAATGAGCAGTTCTTC
CAISPGTHNYNEQFF
>many|TRBD2|TRBV5-1|TRBJ2-1
TGCGCCAGCAGCCCCCGGGAGGGAAGCTCGTCCCACAATGAGCAGTTCTTC
CASSPREGSSSHNEQFF
>many|NA|TRBV4-3|TRBJ1-1
TGCGCCAGCAGCCCCGATTTGGGGAACACTGAAGCTTTCTTT
CASSPDLGNTEAFF
>NA|NA|TRBV20-1|TRBJ2-1
TGCAGTGCTAGAGATCTCGAGCTCTCCTACAATGAGCAGTTCTTC
CSARDLELSYNEQFF
>many|NA|TRBV11-2|TRBJ2-3
TGTGCCAGTCGGGGGCGGGGGAACACAGATACGCAGTATTTT
CASRGRGNTDTQYF
>few|TRBD2|TRBV18|TRBJ2-1
TGTGCCAGCTCCGGGGGGGAATACAATGAGCAGTTCTTC
CASSGGEYNEQFF
>few|NA|TRBV13|TRBJ2-3
TGTGCCAGCAGCCAGGCAGGGACTGGCACAGATACGCAGTATTTT
CASSQAGTGTDTQYF
>many|TRBD2|TRBV7-2|TRBJ2-7
TGTGCCAGCAGCCCCTTTGCGGGGGGTCCCTACGAGCAGTACTTC
CASSPFAGGPYEQYF
>NA|NA|TRBV29-1|TRBJ2-7
TGCAGCGTCGCCGGGCCGCAGACCTACGAGCAGTACTTC
CSVAGPQTYEQYF
>NA|NA|TRBV11-2|TRBJ1-1
TGTGCCAGCAGCCAACGGGGGGGGGACACTGAAGCTTTCTTT
CASSQRGGDTEAFF
>many|NA|TRBV7-3|TRBJ2-5
TGTGCCAGCAGCTTAATTCCCGAAGAGACCCAGTACTTC
CASSLIPEETQYF
>few|NA|TRBV5-1|TRBJ1-2
TGCGCCAGCTCTGAGGGTCTCTATGGCTACACCTTC
CASSEGLYGYTF
>NA|NA|TRBV6-5|TRBJ1-6
TGTGCCAGCAGTTACAATCAGTGGGTCTCACCCCTCCACTTT
CASSYNQWVSPLHF
>NA|TRBD1|TRBV23-1|TRBJ1-2
TGCGCCAGCATCCGAACTCCGGGACAGGGGGCAATTTATGGCTACACCTTC
CASIRTPGQGAIYGYTF
>many|NA|TRBV7-8|TRBJ2-1
TGTGCCAGCAGCCCAAGGCAAATCCACTACAATGAGCAGTTCTTC
CASSPRQIHYNEQFF
>few|TRBD1|TRBV20-1|TRBJ1-5
TGCAGTGCTAGTTACAGGGGAAGAATTCAGCCCCAGCATTTT
CSASYRGRIQPQHF
>NA|NA|TRBV7-6|TRBJ1-1
TGTGCCAGCAGCTACAACCTACAGGGTGGTGGCACTGAAGCTTTCTTT
CASSYNLQGGGTEAFF
>many|TRBD2|TRBV5-1|TRBJ2-7
TGCGCCAGCAGCACTAGCGGGGGGCCCTACGAGCAGTACTTC
CASSTSGGPYEQYF
>many|NA|TRBV7-9|TRBJ2-3
TGTGCCAACGCACCGGGACCCGGTTCGACAGATACGCAGTATTTT
CANAPGPGSTDTQYF
>NA|TRBD2|TRBV9|TRBJ2-3
TGTGCCAGCAGCGGCCTAGCCGGGGGGGGCCCGGGAGATACGCAGTATTTT
CASSGLAGGGPGDTQYF